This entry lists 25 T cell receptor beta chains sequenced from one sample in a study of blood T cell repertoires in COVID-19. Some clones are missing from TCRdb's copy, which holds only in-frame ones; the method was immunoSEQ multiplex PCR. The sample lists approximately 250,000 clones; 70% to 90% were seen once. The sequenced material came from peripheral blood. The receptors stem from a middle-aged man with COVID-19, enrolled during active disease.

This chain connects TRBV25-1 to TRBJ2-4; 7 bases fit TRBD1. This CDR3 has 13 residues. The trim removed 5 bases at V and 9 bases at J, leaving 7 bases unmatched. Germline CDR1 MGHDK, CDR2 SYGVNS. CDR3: CASSNPTGTIQYF. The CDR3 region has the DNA TGTGCCAGCAGTAACCCGACAGGGACCATTCAGTACTTC.

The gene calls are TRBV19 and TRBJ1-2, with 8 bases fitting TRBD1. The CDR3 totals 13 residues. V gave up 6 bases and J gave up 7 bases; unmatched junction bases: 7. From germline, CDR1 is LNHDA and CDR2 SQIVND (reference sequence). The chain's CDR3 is CASSPTGGGGYTF. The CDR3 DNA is TGTGCCAGTAGCCCTACAGGGGGTGGTGGCTACACCTTC.

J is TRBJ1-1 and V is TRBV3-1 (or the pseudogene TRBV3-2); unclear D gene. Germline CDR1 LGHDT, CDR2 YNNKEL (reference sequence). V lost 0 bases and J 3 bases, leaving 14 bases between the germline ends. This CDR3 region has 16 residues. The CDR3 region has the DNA TGTGCCAGCAGCCAAGATCTCGTCCGGGTGCACACTGAAGCTTTCTTT. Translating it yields CASSQDLVRVHTEAFF.

The CDR3 loop is CASSNPGTGGEQYF. The CDR3 nucleotides are TGTGCCAGTAGTAACCCCGGGACAGGGGGCGAGCAGTACTTC. The chain has TRBV19 and TRBJ2-7; 11 bases fit TRBD1. Per germline, CDR1 LNHDA and CDR2 SQIVND (reference sequence). V lost 4 bases to trimming and J lost 6 bases; unmatched junction nucleotides: 5. This CDR3 spans 14 amino acids.

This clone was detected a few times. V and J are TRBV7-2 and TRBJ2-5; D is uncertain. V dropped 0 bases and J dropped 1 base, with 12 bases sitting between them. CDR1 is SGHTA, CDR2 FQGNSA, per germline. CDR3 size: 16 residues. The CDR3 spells CASSLAEPGIQETQYF. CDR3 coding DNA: TGTGCCAGCAGCTTAGCAGAGCCAGGCATCCAAGAGACCCAGTACTTC.

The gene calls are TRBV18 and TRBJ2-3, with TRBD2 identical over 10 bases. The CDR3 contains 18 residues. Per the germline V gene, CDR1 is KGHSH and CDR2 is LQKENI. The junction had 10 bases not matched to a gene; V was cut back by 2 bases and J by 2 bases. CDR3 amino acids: CASSPIGLAGATTDTQYF. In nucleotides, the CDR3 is TGTGCCAGCTCACCAATAGGGCTAGCGGGGGCCACCACAGATACGCAGTATTTT.

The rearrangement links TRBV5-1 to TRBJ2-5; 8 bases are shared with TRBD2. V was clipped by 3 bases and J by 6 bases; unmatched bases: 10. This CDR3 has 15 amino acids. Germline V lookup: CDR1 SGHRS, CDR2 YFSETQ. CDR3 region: CASSSSGTSEKTQYF. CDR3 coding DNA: TGCGCCAGCAGCTCGTCCGGGACTAGTGAGAAGACCCAGTACTTC.

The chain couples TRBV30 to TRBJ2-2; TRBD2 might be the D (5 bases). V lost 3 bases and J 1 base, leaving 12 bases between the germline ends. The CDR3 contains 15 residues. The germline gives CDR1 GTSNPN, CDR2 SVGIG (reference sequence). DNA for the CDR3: TGTGCCTGGAGGTCTTTCGGACTGAACACCGGGGAGCTGTTTTTT. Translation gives CAWRSFGLNTGELFF. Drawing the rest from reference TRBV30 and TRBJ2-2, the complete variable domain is SQTIHQWPATLVQPVGSPLSLECTVEGTSNPNLYWYRQAAGRGLQLLFYSVGIGQISSEVPQNLSASRPQDRQFILSSKKLLLSDSGFYLCAWRSFGLNTGELFFGEGSRLTVL.

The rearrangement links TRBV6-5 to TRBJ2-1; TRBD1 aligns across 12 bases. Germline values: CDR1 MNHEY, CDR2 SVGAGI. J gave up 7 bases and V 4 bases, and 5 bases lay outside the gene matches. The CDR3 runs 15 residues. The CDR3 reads CASSSRDRGLNEQFF. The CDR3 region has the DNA TGTGCCAGCAGTTCCCGGGACAGGGGGCTTAATGAGCAGTTCTTC.

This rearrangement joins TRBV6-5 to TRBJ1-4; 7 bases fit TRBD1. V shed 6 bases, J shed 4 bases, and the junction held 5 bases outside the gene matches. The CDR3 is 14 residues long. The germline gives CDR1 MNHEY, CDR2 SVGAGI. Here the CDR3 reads CASRQGQGNEKLFF. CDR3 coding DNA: TGTGCCAGCAGACAGGGGCAGGGTAATGAAAAACTGTTTTTT.

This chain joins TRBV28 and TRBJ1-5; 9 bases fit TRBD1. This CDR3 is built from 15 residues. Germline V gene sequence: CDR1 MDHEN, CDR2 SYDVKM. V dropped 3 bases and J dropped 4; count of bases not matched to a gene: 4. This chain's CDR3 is CASSFRDRANQPQHF. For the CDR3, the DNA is TGTGCCAGCAGTTTTCGGGACAGGGCAAATCAGCCCCAGCATTTT.

The CDR3 DNA reads TGTGCCAGCAGCTTGAGCACAGACACAGATACGCAGTATTTT. Its translation: CASSLSTDTDTQYF. This chain uses TRBV5-4 with TRBJ2-3; D is uncertain. The germline V gene encodes CDR1 SGHNT and CDR2 YYREEE (reference sequence). Between the trimmed V and J ends, which lost 1 base and 2 bases, there was a span of 8 bases. This CDR3 spans 14 amino acids.

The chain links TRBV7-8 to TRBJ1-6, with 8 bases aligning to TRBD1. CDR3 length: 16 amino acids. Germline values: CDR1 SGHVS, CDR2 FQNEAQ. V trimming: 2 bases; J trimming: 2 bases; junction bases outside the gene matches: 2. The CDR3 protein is CASSLRTGPYNSPLHF. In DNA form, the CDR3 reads TGTGCCAGCAGCTTACGGACAGGGCCCTATAATTCACCCCTCCACTTT.

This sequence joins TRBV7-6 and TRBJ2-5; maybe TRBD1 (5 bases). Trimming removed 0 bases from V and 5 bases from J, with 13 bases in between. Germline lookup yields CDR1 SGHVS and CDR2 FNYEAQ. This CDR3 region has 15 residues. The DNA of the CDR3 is TGTGCCAGCAGCTTAGCGACTCTGGGGCCGGAGACCCAGTACTTC. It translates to CASSLATLGPETQYF.

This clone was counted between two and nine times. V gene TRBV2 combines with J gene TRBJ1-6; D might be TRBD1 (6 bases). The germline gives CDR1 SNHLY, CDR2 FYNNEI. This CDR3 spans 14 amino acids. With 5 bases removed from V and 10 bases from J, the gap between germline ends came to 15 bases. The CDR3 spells CASSLGRGGSPLHF. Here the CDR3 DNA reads TGTGCCAGCAGTTTGGGGAGGGGGGGATCACCCCTCCACTTT.

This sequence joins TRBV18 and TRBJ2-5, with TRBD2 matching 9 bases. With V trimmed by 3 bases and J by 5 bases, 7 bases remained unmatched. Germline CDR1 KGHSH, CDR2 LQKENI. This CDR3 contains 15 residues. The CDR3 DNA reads TGTGCCAGCTCACCCCAGCGGGGGGCATGGGAGACCCAGTACTTC. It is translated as CASSPQRGAWETQYF.

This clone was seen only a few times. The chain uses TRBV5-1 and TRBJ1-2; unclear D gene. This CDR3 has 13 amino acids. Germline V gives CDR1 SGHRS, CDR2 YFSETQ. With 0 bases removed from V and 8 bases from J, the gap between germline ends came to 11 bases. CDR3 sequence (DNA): TGCGCCAGCAGCTTGGCCGGAGCTCGGGGCTACACCTTC. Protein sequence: CASSLAGARGYTF. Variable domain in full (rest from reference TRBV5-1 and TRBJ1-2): KAGVTQTPRYLIKTRGQQVTLSCSPISGHRSVSWYQQTPGQGLQFLFEYFSETQRNKGNFPGRFSGRQFSNSRSEMNVSTLELGDSALYLCASSLAGARGYTFGSGTRLTVV.

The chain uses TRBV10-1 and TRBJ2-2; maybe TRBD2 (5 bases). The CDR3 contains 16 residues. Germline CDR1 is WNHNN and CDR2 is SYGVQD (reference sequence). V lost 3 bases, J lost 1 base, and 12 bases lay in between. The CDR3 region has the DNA TGCGCCAGCAGTGAAGTGAGGGATAGGAACACCGGGGAGCTGTTTTTT. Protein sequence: CASSEVRDRNTGELFF.

CDR3 protein: CSASPISGNTIYF. For the CDR3, the DNA is TGCAGTGCTAGTCCCATCTCTGGAAACACCATATATTTT. This chain joins TRBV20-1 and TRBJ1-3; no clear D gene. Germline CDR1 reads DFQATT; CDR2 reads SNEGSKA (reference sequence). Trimming took off 3 bases at V and 0 bases at J, with 6 bases between the two ends. The CDR3 sequence is 13 residues long.

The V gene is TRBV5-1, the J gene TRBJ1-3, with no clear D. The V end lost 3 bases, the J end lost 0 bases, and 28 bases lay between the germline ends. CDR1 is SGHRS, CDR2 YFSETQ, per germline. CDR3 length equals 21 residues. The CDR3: CASSSRPLGVSSLSSGNTIYF. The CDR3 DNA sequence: TGCGCCAGCAGCTCCAGACCCCTCGGGGTCTCATCCCTCAGCTCTGGAAACACCATATATTTT.

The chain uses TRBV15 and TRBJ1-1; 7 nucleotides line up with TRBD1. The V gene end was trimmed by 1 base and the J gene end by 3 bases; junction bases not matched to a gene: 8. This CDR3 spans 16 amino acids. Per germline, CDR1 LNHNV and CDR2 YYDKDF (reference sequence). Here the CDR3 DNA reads TGTGCCACCAGCAGAGGAGCAGGGGGTCTCCACACTGAAGCTTTCTTT. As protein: CATSRGAGGLHTEAFF. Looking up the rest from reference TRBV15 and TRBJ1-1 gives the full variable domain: DAMVIQNPRYQVTQFGKPVTLSCSQTLNHNVMYWYQQKSSQAPKLLFHYYDKDFNNEADTPDNFQSRRPNTSFCFLDIRSPGLGDTAMYLCATSRGAGGLHTEAFFGQGTRLTVV.

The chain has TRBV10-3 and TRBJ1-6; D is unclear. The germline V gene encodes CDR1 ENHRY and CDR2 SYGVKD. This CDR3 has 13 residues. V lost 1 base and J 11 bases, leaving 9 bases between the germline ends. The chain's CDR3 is CAISELPEAPLHF. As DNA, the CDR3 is TGTGCCATCAGTGAGTTACCGGAGGCACCCCTCCACTTT.

The CDR3 DNA follows: TGTGCCAGCAGCTTATTTGAGGCTCGAGAGACCCAGTACTTC. As protein: CASSLFEARETQYF. The rearrangement links TRBV7-9 to TRBJ2-5; D remains ambiguous. V gave up 2 bases and J gave up 4 bases, with 11 bases separating them. This CDR3 spans 14 amino acids. In germline, CDR1 is SEHNR, CDR2 FQNEAQ (reference sequence).

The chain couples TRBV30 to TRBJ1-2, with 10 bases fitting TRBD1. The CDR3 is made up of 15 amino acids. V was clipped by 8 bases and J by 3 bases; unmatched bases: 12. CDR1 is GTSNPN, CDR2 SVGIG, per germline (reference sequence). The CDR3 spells CARSPGTGVDYGYTF. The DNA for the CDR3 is TGTGCCCGGTCCCCAGGGACAGGGGTTGACTATGGCTACACCTTC.

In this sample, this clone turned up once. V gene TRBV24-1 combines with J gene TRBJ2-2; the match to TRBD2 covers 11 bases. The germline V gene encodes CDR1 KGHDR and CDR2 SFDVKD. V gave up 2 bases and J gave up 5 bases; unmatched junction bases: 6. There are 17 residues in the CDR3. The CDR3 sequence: CATSDSRLAGRTGELFF. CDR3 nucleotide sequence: TGTGCCACCAGTGATTCGAGACTAGCGGGAAGAACCGGGGAGCTGTTTTTT.